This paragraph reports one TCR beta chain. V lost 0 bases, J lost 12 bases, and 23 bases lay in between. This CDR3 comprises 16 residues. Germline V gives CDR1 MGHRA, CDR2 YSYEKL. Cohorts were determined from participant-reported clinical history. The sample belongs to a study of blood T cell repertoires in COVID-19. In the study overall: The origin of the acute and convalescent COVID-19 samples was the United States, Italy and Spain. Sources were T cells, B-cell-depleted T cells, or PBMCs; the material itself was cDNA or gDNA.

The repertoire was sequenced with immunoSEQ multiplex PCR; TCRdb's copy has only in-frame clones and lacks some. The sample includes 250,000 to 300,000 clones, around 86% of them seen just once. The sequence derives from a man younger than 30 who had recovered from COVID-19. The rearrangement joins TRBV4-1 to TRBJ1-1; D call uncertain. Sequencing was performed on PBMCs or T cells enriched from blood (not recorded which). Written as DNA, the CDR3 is TGCGCCAGCAGCCAAGAACTCCAGGTGAAGAGTTTCGATTCTTTCTTT. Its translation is CASSQELQVKSFDSFF.